This TCR beta chain was sequenced for a study of T cell responses to AZD1222 COVID-19 vaccine. The study, taken as a whole, reports: Spike-spanning, vaccine-associated CD4 TCRs were dominant at 160-218 and 743-854. At baseline, seropositivity was found in only a handful of AZD1222 recipients. Donors were largely white British and mainly female; clonal diversity was possibly underestimated.

Regarding this clone: Its antigen is currently unknown.

Profiling relied on immunoSEQ multiplex PCR, and the TCRdb table lists in-frame clones only, not all of them. The sample lists around 140,000 clones, approximately 92% seen once, with 1.5% to 2% in the top ten. Second-dose timings of about 4 or about 12 weeks were pooled. The source is an adult who received the AZD1222 COVID-19 vaccine. Sequenced here: peripheral blood, sampled 28 days after the second AZD1222 dose.

CDR3 bases: TGTGCCAGCAGTTTGGACGGTTCCTACGAGCAGTACGTC. Translation gives CASSLDGSYEQYV. The rearrangement uses TRBV2 and TRBJ2-7; D remains ambiguous. The CDR3 is made up of 13 amino acids. V gave up 5 bases and J gave up 1 base, with 9 bases separating them. CDR1 SNHLY and CDR2 FYNNEI come from the germline V gene.